A single sample gave rise to the 31 T cell receptor beta chains below, sequenced in a study of tumor-infiltrating lymphocytes in localized non-small cell lung cancer. Data came from immunoSEQ multiplex PCR; TCRdb stores just in-frame clones and leaves some out. The sample has 20,000 to 25,000 clones, 50% to 80% seen once. Material for sequencing was lung tumor tissue. Receptors originate from a human donor with non-small cell lung cancer.

This clone was seen only a few times. V gene TRBV2 combines with J gene TRBJ1-1, with D perhaps TRBD1 (6 bases). The germline CDR1 and CDR2 sequences are SNHLY and FYNNEI. The CDR3 runs to 13 residues. The V end lost 5 bases, the J end lost 4 bases, and 11 bases lay between the germline ends. In DNA, the CDR3 is TGTGCCAGCAGTAACAGGGAGGTCACTGAAGCTTTCTTT. Translation gives CASSNREVTEAFF.

The genes are TRBV29-1 and TRBJ2-2; D is unresolved. The germline V gene encodes CDR1 SQVTM and CDR2 ANQGSEA. V was shortened by 0 bases and J by 1 base, with 6 bases between the two germline ends. The CDR3 length is 14 residues. The CDR3, as DNA: TGCAGCGTTGAAGAGAACAGGAACACCGGGGAGCTGTTTTTT. Its protein is CSVEENRNTGELFF.

This rearrangement joins TRBV5-1 to TRBJ2-1; TRBD1 agrees at 8 bases. The ends lost 2 bases at V and 5 bases at J; junction bases unmatched: 6. The CDR3 totals 15 residues. Germline V gene lookup returns CDR1 SGHRS and CDR2 YFSETQ. This CDR3 is CASSFRDRRNNEQFF. As DNA, the CDR3 is TGCGCCAGCAGCTTCCGGGACAGGCGTAACAATGAGCAGTTCTTC.

The rearrangement links TRBV11-3 to TRBJ2-5, with 8 nucleotides matching TRBD2. In germline, CDR1 is SGHNT, CDR2 YENEEA. The CDR3 has 14 residues. V was pared by 6 bases and J by 5 bases, with 8 bases of the junction left unmatched. CDR3 amino acids: CASSFSGNGETQYF. In DNA, the CDR3 is TGTGCCAGCAGTTTTAGCGGGAACGGGGAGACCCAGTACTTC.

V usage is TRBV2 and J usage is TRBJ1-6; tentative D call: TRBD1 (6 bases). The germline gives CDR1 SNHLY, CDR2 FYNNEI. The CDR3 contains 14 residues. The V end lost 6 bases, the J end lost 6 bases, and 12 bases lay between the germline ends. The CDR3 region has the DNA TGTGCCAGCAGGGTAGACAGGAGTAATTCACCCCTCCACTTT. Translated, it gives CASRVDRSNSPLHF.

The chain uses TRBV11-3 and TRBJ2-3; TRBD1 aligns across 9 bases. Trimming removed 6 bases from V and 6 bases from J; junction bases left unmatched: 10. In germline, CDR1 is SGHNT, CDR2 YENEEA. The CDR3 loop spans 15 amino acids. This CDR3 reads CASSRPGQGRDTQYF. The CDR3 nucleotides read TGTGCCAGCAGTCGCCCGGGACAGGGAAGGGATACGCAGTATTTT.

The chain carries TRBV18 and TRBJ1-1, with unresolved D. Germline V gene data show CDR1 as KGHSH and CDR2 as LQKENI. This CDR3 has 13 residues. V lost 2 bases and J 6 bases, leaving 10 bases between the germline ends. Here the CDR3 reads CASSPNQRAEAFF. The CDR3, as DNA: TGTGCCAGCTCACCAAACCAAAGGGCTGAAGCTTTCTTT.

V is TRBV6-1 and J is TRBJ1-2, with 7 bases matching TRBD1. V was clipped by 6 bases and J by 2 bases; unmatched bases: 9. From germline, CDR1 is MNHNS and CDR2 SASEGT. CDR3 length: 15 amino acids. The CDR3 sequence is CASREMTGINYGYTF. As DNA, the CDR3 is TGTGCCAGCAGGGAGATGACAGGGATCAACTATGGCTACACCTTC.

The chain uses TRBV5-4 and TRBJ2-2, with D tentatively TRBD1 or TRBD2 (5 bases each). The V and J ends lost 3 bases and 4 bases respectively, with 13 bases between them. This CDR3 contains 15 residues. In germline, CDR1 is SGHNT, CDR2 YYREEE (reference sequence). The CDR3 reads CASSWGRSTTGELFF. The DNA of the CDR3 is TGTGCCAGCAGCTGGGGACGAAGCACCACCGGGGAGCTGTTTTTT.

This chain joins TRBV6-5 and TRBJ2-6; TRBD1 might be the D (5 bases). Germline V gene data show CDR1 as MNHEY and CDR2 as SVGAGI. This CDR3 is built from 14 residues. The V and J ends lost 7 bases and 1 base respectively, with 8 bases between them. CDR3 bases: TGTGCCAGCATGACAGCATCTGGGGCCAACGTCCTGACTTTC. It translates to CASMTASGANVLTF.

The V gene is TRBV6-1, the J gene TRBJ2-1, with D perhaps matching TRBD2 (6 bases). Per germline, CDR1 MNHNS and CDR2 SASEGT. The germline V and J ends were trimmed by 6 bases and 1 base, with 7 bases remaining between them. The CDR3 sequence is 13 residues long. The CDR3 here is CASSGLSYNEQFF. The CDR3 coding sequence is TGTGCCAGCAGCGGACTATCCTACAATGAGCAGTTCTTC.

V usage is TRBV10-3 and J usage is TRBJ2-3; 7 bases are shared with TRBD2. Germline CDR1 reads ENHRY; CDR2 reads SYGVKD. The junction had 14 bases not matched to a gene; V was cut back by 2 bases and J by 6 bases. The CDR3 length is 17 residues. The CDR3 protein is CAISEPLWGGSWDTQYF. CDR3 nucleotides: TGTGCCATCAGTGAGCCTCTTTGGGGCGGGAGTTGGGATACGCAGTATTTT.

J is TRBJ1-4 and V is TRBV7-8; D is perhaps TRBD1 (6 bases). Germline values: CDR1 SGHVS, CDR2 FQNEAQ. The CDR3 totals 14 residues. V lost 2 bases and J 5 bases, leaving 9 bases between the germline ends. The CDR3 sequence: CASSLWTENEKLFF. The CDR3 DNA is TGTGCCAGCAGCTTATGGACAGAGAATGAAAAACTGTTTTTT.

The V and J genes are TRBV6-1 and TRBJ2-7; the D gene could be TRBD1 or TRBD2 (5 bases each). CDR1 is MNHNS, CDR2 SASEGT, per germline. The CDR3 length is 14 residues. The ends were cut back, 2 bases at V and 4 bases at J, with 12 bases in the middle. The CDR3 DNA sequence: TGTGCCAGCAGTGAATCGGGACCAGTTTACGAGCAGTACTTC. Its protein product is CASSESGPVYEQYF.

This clone was counted a few times. The identical CDR3 is also encoded by other nucleotide sequences in the sample. The gene calls are TRBV2 and TRBJ2-6; D is unclear. Germline values: CDR1 SNHLY, CDR2 FYNNEI. The CDR3 totals 16 residues. V lost 4 bases and J lost 0, with 10 bases in between. DNA of the CDR3: TGTGCCAGCAGTGGGGGTTTGGACTCTGGGGCCAACGTCCTGACTTTC. Its protein is CASSGGLDSGANVLTF.

The rearrangement joins TRBV27 to TRBJ2-7, with D possibly TRBD1 on 5 matching bases. Germline lookup yields CDR1 MNHEY and CDR2 SMNVEV (reference sequence). The CDR3 is 14 amino acids. The V and J ends lost 5 bases and 2 bases respectively, with 13 bases between them. In DNA, the CDR3 is TGTGCCAGCAGTAGGCACAGGTACACCTACGAGCAGTACTTC. Translation gives CASSRHRYTYEQYF.

This clone appeared a single time. The J gene is TRBJ2-1, the V gene TRBV6-5; 8 positions agree with TRBD1. V lost 3 bases to trimming and J lost 7 bases; unmatched junction nucleotides: 5. This CDR3 comprises 14 residues. CDR1 and CDR2 from the germline V gene are MNHEY and SVGAGI. In DNA form, the CDR3 reads TGTGCCAGCAGTTATGTGACAGGGGAAAATGAGCAGTTCTTC. Translated, it gives CASSYVTGENEQFF.

The genes are TRBV5-1 and TRBJ2-7; D unresolved. Germline loops: CDR1 SGHRS, CDR2 YFSETQ. The CDR3 runs to 14 residues. Trimming left V 0 bases short and J 3 bases short, with 10 bases between. The CDR3 is CASSLDRLYYEQYF. The CDR3 DNA reads as TGCGCCAGCAGCTTGGATAGGCTGTACTACGAGCAGTACTTC.

This clone came up a few times. This sequence joins TRBV4-2 and TRBJ1-2, with unresolved D. Per germline, CDR1 LGHNA and CDR2 YNFKEQ. This CDR3 comprises 13 residues. Trimming cost V 0 bases and J 1 base, with 3 bases left between them. The CDR3 nucleotides read TGTGCCAGCAGCCAAGAGGTTAACTATGGCTACACCTTC. This sequence encodes CASSQEVNYGYTF.

V is TRBV29-1 and J is TRBJ1-2; the D is unclear. The length of the CDR3 is 15 residues. Germline-derived CDR1 and CDR2 are SQVTM and ANQGSEA. With 0 bases removed from V and 3 bases from J, the gap between germline ends came to 14 bases. As DNA, the CDR3 is TGCAGCGTTGAAGACATTACAGCGATTCACTATGGCTACACCTTC. It codes for CSVEDITAIHYGYTF.

The CDR3 is CASSLQGQAGNTIYF. Written as DNA, the CDR3 is TGTGCCAGCAGTTTGCAGGGGCAGGCTGGAAACACCATATATTTT. The rearrangement links TRBV28 to TRBJ1-3; perhaps TRBD1 as D (6 bases). Trimming took 3 bases from V and 2 from J, leaving 11 bases between them. The CDR3 sequence is 15 residues long. Germline V gene sequence: CDR1 MDHEN, CDR2 SYDVKM.

The rearrangement uses TRBV4-2 and TRBJ2-3; possible D gene TRBD2, 5 bases. The CDR3 contains 14 residues. V was trimmed by 0 bases and J by 4 bases, leaving 8 bases between them. Looked up from germline, CDR1 is LGHNA and CDR2 is YNFKEQ. The CDR3 DNA reads TGTGCCAGCAGCCAAGAAGGACTCTCAGATACGCAGTATTTT. Protein: CASSQEGLSDTQYF.

Worth noting for this clone: Relative to the germline gene, one junction end is altered; a read error may explain this. The chain employs TRBV28 and TRBJ2-7; no clear D. The CDR3 loop spans 13 amino acids. Germline V lookup: CDR1 MDHEN, CDR2 SYDVKM. DNA of the CDR3: TGTGCCAGCAGTTTGCAACAGTTTTACGAGCAGTCCTTC. Translated: CASSLQQFYEQSF.

This sequence joins TRBV9 and TRBJ1-3, with no clear D. CDR3 length: 15 amino acids. The germline V gene has CDR1 SGDLS and CDR2 YYNGEE. Between the trimmed V and J ends, which lost 1 base and 0 bases, there was a span of 8 bases. The CDR3 DNA reads as TGTGCCAGCAGCGTATCCGGAGCCTCTGGAAACACCATATATTTT. Encoded protein: CASSVSGASGNTIYF.

The rearrangement links TRBV6-5 to TRBJ2-1; unclear D gene. CDR3 length: 14 residues. CDR1 MNHEY and CDR2 SVGAGI come from the germline V gene. The V end lost 9 bases, the J end lost 3 bases, and 15 bases lay between the germline ends. CDR3 bases: TGTGCCAGTTCTCGAGGAGTCAGCTACAATGAGCAGTTCTTC. As protein: CASSRGVSYNEQFF.

This chain uses TRBV14 with TRBJ1-5; D possibly corresponds to TRBD1 (5 bases). The CDR3 consists of 13 residues. Per germline, CDR1 SGHDN and CDR2 FVKESK. V was pared by 1 base and J by 7 bases, with 8 bases between. DNA for the CDR3: TGTGCCAGCAGCCAAGTCCAGGGACAGCCCCAGCATTTT. Translated, it gives CASSQVQGQPQHF.

This clone turned up a few times. The chain couples TRBV12-5 to TRBJ1-1, with D possibly matching TRBD1 (5 bases). The CDR3 is 14 amino acids. V lost 6 bases, J lost 4 bases, and 15 bases lay in between. Germline V CDR1 and CDR2: LGHNT, FRNRAP. DNA of the CDR3: TGTGCTAGTGGCTCTTTCGGGGGTGTCACTGAAGCTTTCTTT. Encoded protein: CASGSFGGVTEAFF.

The chain carries TRBV6-1 and TRBJ2-7; no clear D. Trimming took off 2 bases at V and 8 bases at J, with 10 bases between the two ends. Germline CDR1 is MNHNS and CDR2 is SASEGT. The CDR3 has 12 amino acids. The CDR3: CASSESYGQQYF. DNA of the CDR3: TGTGCCAGCAGTGAATCCTACGGTCAGCAGTACTTC.

CDR3 nucleotide sequence: TGTGCCAGCAGCTTAGGACGCACAGGGGGCTGGGGCGAGACCCAGTACTTC. Translation gives CASSLGRTGGWGETQYF. This chain uses TRBV7-9 with TRBJ2-5, with 9 bases lining up with TRBD1. The germline V gene has CDR1 SEHNR and CDR2 FQNEAQ (reference sequence). J gave up 5 bases and V 1 base, and 11 bases lay outside the gene matches. This CDR3 has 17 residues.

The sample holds a few counts of this clone. V and J are TRBV19 and TRBJ2-2; 9 bases match TRBD1. This CDR3 contains 14 residues. J gave up 5 bases and V 6 bases, and 4 bases lay outside the gene matches. In germline, CDR1 is LNHDA, CDR2 SQIVND (reference sequence). The chain's CDR3 is CASRDRGYTGELFF. CDR3 DNA: TGTGCCAGTAGAGACAGGGGGTATACCGGGGAGCTGTTTTTT.

The V and J genes are TRBV10-3 and TRBJ2-1, with a weak D call TRBD1 (6 bases). V lost 6 bases to trimming and J lost 0 bases, with 15 bases between them. CDR3 length: 16 amino acids. Germline CDR1 reads ENHRY; CDR2 reads SYGVKD. Here the CDR3 DNA reads TGTGCCATCAGCGGACAGCAGGGGCGCTCCTACAATGAGCAGTTCTTC. Its protein product is CAISGQQGRSYNEQFF.